The source of this T cell receptor beta chain is a study of OX40 agonist ivuxolimab in advanced cancers. Findings and caveats of the study: In general, CD8+ T cells held more expanded clones than CD4+ did, on average.

A remark on this clone: Its antigen remains unidentified.

TCRdb's table, derived via immunoSEQ multiplex PCR, lists solely in-frame clones and lacks some. The table includes approximately 58,000 clones, approximately 89% detected once. From germline, CDR1 is SGHDN and CDR2 FVKESK. Trimming shortened V by 2 bases and J by 3 bases, and 7 bases separated the two germline ends. The length of the CDR3 is 13 residues. The V call is TRBV14, the J call TRBJ2-5; no firm D call. Sequenced material: CD4+ or CD8+ T cells sorted from blood, taken in a trial of the OX40 agonist ivuxolimab. The receptor was isolated from an adult with an advanced solid tumor such as melanoma, head and neck, liver or kidney cancer. CDR3 DNA: TGTGCCAGCAGCCAATTTAGAGAAGAGACCCAGTACTTC. Encoded protein: CASSQFREETQYF.